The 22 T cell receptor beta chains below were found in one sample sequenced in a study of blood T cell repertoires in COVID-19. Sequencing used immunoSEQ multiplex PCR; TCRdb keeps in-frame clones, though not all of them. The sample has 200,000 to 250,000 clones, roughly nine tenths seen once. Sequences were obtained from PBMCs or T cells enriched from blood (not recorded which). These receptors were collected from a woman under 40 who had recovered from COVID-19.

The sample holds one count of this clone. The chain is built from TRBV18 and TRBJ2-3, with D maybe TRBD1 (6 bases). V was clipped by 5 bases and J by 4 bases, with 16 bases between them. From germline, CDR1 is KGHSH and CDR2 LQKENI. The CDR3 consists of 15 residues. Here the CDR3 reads CASSRNRDKSDTQYF. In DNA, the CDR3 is TGTGCCAGCTCAAGGAACCGGGACAAATCAGATACGCAGTATTTT.

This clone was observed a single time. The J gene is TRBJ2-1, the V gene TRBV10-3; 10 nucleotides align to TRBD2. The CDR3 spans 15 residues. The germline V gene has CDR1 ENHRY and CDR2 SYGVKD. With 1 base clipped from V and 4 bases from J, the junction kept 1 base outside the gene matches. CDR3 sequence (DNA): TGTGCCATCAGTGAGTTACTAGCGGGGTACAATGAGCAGTTCTTC. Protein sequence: CAISELLAGYNEQFF.

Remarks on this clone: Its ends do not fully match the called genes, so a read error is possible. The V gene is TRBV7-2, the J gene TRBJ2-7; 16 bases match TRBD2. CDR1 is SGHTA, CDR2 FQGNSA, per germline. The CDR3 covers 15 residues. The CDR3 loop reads CASSLVGTSGGVRHF. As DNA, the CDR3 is TGTGCCAGCAGCTTAGTAGGGACTAGCGGGGGGGTTAGGCACTTC.

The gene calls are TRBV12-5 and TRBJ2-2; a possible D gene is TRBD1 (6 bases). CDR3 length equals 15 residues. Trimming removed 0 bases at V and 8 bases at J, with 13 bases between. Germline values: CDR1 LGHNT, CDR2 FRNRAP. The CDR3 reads CASGLVNEGTGELFF. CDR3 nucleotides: TGTGCTAGTGGTTTGGTAAATGAGGGGACAGGGGAGCTGTTTTTT. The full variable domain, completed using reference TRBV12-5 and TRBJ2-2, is DARVTQTPRHKVTEMGQEVTMRCQPILGHNTVFWYRQTMMQGLELLAYFRNRAPLDDSGMPKDRFSAEMPDATLATLKIQPSEPRDSAVYFCASGLVNEGTGELFFGEGSRLTVL.

The CDR3 loop reads CASSQAGFTFF. DNA of the CDR3: TGTGCCAGCAGCCAAGCAGGGTTCACTTTCTTT. This rearrangement joins TRBV3-1 (or the pseudogene TRBV3-2) to TRBJ1-1; D might be TRBD1 (5 bases). V was cut by 1 base and J by 12 bases, with 9 bases left in between. CDR1 is LGHDT and CDR2 is YNNKEL in the germline V gene (reference sequence). The CDR3 spans 11 residues.

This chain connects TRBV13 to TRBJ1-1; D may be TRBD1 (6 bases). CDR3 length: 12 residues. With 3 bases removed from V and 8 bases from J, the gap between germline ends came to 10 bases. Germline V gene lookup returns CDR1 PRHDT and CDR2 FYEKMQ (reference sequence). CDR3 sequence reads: CASSLARGEAFF. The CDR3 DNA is TGTGCCAGCAGCTTGGCCAGGGGCGAAGCTTTCTTT.

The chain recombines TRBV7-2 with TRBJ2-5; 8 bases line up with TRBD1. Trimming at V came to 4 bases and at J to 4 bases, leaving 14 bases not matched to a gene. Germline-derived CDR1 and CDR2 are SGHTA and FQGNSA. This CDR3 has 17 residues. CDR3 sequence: CASSYNHRGDVRETQYF. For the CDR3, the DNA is TGTGCCAGCAGCTATAACCACAGGGGGGACGTACGAGAGACCCAGTACTTC. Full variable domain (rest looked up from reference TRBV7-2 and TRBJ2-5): GAGVSQSPSNKVTEKGKDVELRCDPISGHTALYWYRQSLGQGLEFLIYFQGNSAPDKSGLPSDRFSAERTGGSVSTLTIQRTQQEDSAVYLCASSYNHRGDVRETQYFGPGTRLLVL.

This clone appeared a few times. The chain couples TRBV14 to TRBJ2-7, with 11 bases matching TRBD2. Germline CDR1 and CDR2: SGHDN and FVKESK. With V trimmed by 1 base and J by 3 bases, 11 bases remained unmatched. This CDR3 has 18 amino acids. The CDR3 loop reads CASSQVISGGAPHYEQYF. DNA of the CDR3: TGTGCCAGCAGCCAAGTCATTAGCGGGGGGGCCCCTCACTACGAGCAGTACTTC. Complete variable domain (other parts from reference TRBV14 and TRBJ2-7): EAGVTQFPSHSVIEKGQTVTLRCDPISGHDNLYWYRRVMGKEIKFLLHFVKESKQDESGMPNNRFLAERTGGTYSTLKVQPAELEDSGVYFCASSQVISGGAPHYEQYFGPGTRLTVT.

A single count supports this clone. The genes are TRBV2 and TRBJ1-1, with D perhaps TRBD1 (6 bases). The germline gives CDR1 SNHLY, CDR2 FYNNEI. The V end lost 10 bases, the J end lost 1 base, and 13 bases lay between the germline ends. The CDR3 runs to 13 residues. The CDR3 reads CATSGQPNTEAFF. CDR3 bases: TGTGCCACGAGCGGACAGCCGAACACTGAAGCTTTCTTT.

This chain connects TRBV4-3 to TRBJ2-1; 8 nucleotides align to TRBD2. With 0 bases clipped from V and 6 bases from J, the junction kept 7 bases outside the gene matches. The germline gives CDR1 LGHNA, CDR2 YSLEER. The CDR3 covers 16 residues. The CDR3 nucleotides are TGCGCCAGCAGCCAAGACGGGCGGGGGGCCTCCAATGAGCAGTTCTTC. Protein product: CASSQDGRGASNEQFF.

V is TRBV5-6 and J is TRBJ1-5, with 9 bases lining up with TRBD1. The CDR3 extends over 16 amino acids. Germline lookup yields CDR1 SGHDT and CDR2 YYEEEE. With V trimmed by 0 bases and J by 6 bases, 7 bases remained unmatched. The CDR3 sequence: CASSLAGQGMRQPQHF. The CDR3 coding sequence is TGTGCCAGCAGCTTGGCCGGACAGGGGATGCGTCAGCCCCAGCATTTT.

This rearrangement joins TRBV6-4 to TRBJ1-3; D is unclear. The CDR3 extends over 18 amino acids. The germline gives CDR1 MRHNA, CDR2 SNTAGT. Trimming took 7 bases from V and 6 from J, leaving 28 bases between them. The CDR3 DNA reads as TGTGCCAGCATTTATTCGGGTCAGAACCATACTCTGGAAAACACCATATATTTT. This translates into CASIYSGQNHTLENTIYF.

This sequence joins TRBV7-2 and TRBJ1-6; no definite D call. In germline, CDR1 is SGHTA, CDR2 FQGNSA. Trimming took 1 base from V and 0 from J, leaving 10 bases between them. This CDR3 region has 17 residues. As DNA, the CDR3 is TGTGCCAGCAGCTTAGGTCTGGGGAGCTCCTATAATTCACCCCTCCACTTT. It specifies CASSLGLGSSYNSPLHF. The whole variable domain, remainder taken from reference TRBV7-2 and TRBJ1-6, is GAGVSQSPSNKVTEKGKDVELRCDPISGHTALYWYRQSLGQGLEFLIYFQGNSAPDKSGLPSDRFSAERTGGSVSTLTIQRTQQEDSAVYLCASSLGLGSSYNSPLHFGNGTRLTVT.

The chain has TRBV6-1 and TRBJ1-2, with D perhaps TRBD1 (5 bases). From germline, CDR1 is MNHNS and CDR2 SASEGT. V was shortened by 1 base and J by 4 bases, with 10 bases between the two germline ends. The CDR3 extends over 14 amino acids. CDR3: CASSEGQSFYGYTF. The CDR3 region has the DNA TGTGCCAGCAGTGAAGGACAGTCATTCTATGGCTACACCTTC.

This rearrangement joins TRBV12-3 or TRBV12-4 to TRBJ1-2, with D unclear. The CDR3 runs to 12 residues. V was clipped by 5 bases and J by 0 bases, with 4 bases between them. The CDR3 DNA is TGTGCCAGCAGTGACACTAACTATGGCTACACCTTC. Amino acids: CASSDTNYGYTF.

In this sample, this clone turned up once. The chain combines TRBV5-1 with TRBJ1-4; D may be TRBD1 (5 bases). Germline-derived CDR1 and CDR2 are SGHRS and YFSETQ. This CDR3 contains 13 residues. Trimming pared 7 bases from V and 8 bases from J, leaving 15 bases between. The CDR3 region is CASGAGRGEKLFF. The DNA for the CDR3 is TGCGCCAGCGGGGCAGGGAGGGGAGAAAAACTGTTTTTT. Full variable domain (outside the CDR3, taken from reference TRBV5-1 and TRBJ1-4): KAGVTQTPRYLIKTRGQQVTLSCSPISGHRSVSWYQQTPGQGLQFLFEYFSETQRNKGNFPGRFSGRQFSNSRSEMNVSTLELGDSALYLCASGAGRGEKLFFGSGTQLSVL.

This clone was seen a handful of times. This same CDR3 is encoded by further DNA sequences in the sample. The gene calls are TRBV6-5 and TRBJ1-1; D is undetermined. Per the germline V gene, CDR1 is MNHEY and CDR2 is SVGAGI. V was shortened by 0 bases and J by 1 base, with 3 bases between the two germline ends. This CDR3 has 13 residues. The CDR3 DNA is TGTGCCAGCAGTTACTCCAGGAACACTGAAGCTTTCTTT. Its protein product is CASSYSRNTEAFF.

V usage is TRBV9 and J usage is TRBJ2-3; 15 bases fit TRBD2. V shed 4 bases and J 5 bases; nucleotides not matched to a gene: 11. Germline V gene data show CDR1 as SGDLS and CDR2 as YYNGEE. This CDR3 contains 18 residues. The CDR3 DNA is TGTGCCAGCAGCTCATCCGGGACTAGCGGGGGGTCGAGAGATACGCAGTATTTT. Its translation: CASSSSGTSGGSRDTQYF.

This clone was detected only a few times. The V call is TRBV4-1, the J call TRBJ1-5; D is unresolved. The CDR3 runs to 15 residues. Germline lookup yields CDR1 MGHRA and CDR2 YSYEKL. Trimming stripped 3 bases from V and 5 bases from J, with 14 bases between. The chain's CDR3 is CASSHETGRYQPQHF. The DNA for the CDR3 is TGCGCCAGCAGCCACGAGACTGGGAGGTATCAGCCCCAGCATTTT.

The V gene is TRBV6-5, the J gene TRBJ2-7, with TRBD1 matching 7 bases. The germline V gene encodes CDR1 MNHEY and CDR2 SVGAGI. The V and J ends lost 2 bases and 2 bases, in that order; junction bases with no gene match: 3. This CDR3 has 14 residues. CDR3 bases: TGTGCCAGCAGTTACGGGGACAGTCCCTACGAGCAGTACTTC. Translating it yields CASSYGDSPYEQYF.

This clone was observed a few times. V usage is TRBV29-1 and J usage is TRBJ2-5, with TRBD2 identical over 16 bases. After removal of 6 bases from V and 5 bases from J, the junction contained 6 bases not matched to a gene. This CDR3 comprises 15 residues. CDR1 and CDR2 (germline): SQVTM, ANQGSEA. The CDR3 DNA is TGCAGCGTGGTGGGACTAGCGGGGGGGCTGGAGACCCAGTACTTC. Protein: CSVVGLAGGLETQYF.

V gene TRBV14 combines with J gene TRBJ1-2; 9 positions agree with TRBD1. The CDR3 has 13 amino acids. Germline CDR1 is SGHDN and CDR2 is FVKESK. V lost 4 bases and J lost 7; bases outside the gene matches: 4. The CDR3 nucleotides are TGTGCCAGCAGCCGTACAGGGGGCAGTGGCTACACCTTC. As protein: CASSRTGGSGYTF.